This T cell receptor (beta chain) is drawn from a study of OX40 agonist ivuxolimab in advanced cancers. Overall study context: Patients assigned to dose escalation were diagnosed with hepatocellular carcinoma, melanoma, renal cell or head and neck cancer. Partial responses occurred in three patients (one hepatocellular carcinoma, two cutaneous melanoma).

CDR3 length equals 14 residues. CDR1 is LNHDA and CDR2 is SQIVND in the germline V gene (reference sequence). Between the trimmed V and J ends, which lost 1 base and 1 base, there was a span of 7 bases. Notes on this clone: Antigen unknown.

Study conclusions and caveats: People who partly responded at 0.1-3.0 mg/kg had some of the least clonal expansion seen.

TCRdb's copy holds only in-frame clones and misses some; the assay was immunoSEQ multiplex PCR. The table has 75,000 to 90,000 clones, roughly nine tenths seen once. Sample: CD4+ or CD8+ T cells sorted from blood, taken in a trial of the OX40 agonist ivuxolimab. The TCR was taken from an adult with an advanced solid tumor such as melanoma, head and neck, liver or kidney cancer. The V call is TRBV19, the J call TRBJ1-1, with D uncertain. CDR3: CASSIGQPNTEAFF. The CDR3 nucleotides are TGTGCCAGTAGTATAGGGCAACCGAACACTGAAGCTTTCTTT.